Presented here are 14 T cell receptor beta chains from one specimen sequenced in a study of patients and donors after allogeneic stem cell transplantation (dated by TCRdb to the early 2020s). The library was built by means of RT-PCR. Instrument used: NextSeq 550. Using fastp trimming at Q25 and MiXCR clonotype assembly, TCRdb reanalyzed the public sequencing data and kept in-frame beta chains. Every CDR3 protein is listed once, alongside the most common genes and DNA of its rows. The sample table shows 40,000 to 45,000 distinct CDR3 sequences, and under 35% are seen once. The ten most abundant clones make up approximately 75% of the sample. Material: blood, either unsorted or a sorted T cell fraction (not recorded which). These receptors all come from a human donor who was either an allogeneic HSCT recipient or a stem cell or donor lymphocyte infusion donor (not recorded which). It is not recorded whose cells these are; they may come from a transplant donor.

This clonotype was counted at least ten times. The rearrangement uses TRBV6-6 and TRBJ2-2; D is unclear. V gave up 2 bases and J gave up 7 bases, with 20 bases separating them. The CDR3 loop spans 17 amino acids. CDR1 is MNHNY, CDR2 SVGAGI, per germline (reference sequence). CDR3 sequence (DNA): TGTGCCAGCAGTTACCCTTCACCTGGACGTCGGTTCGGGGAGCTGTTTTTT. It yields the protein CASSYPSPGRRFGELFF.

This clonotype was observed many times. This chain connects TRBV10-3 to TRBJ2-2; TRBD1 matches 7 bases. Germline V gene sequence: CDR1 ENHRY, CDR2 SYGVKD. The CDR3 spans 14 residues. J was trimmed by 1 base and V by 11 bases; bases with no gene match: 7. The CDR3 spells CALQRQGNTGELFF. The CDR3 DNA is TGTGCCCTCCAGAGACAGGGGAACACCGGGGAGCTGTTTTTT.

This clonotype was recorded a few times. The rearrangement links TRBV4-3 to TRBJ2-5; D perhaps matches TRBD1 (5 bases). Per the germline V gene, CDR1 is LGHNA and CDR2 is YSLEER. The CDR3 has 14 residues. V was pared by 4 bases and J by 5 bases, with 14 bases between. Here the CDR3 reads CASSPLGLDETQYF. CDR3 coding DNA: TGCGCCAGCAGCCCCTTGGGGCTAGACGAGACCCAGTACTTC.

The CDR3 loop reads CSAARDTSSYEQYF. The CDR3 nucleotides read TGCAGCGCAGCACGGGACACCAGCTCCTACGAGCAGTACTTC. The chain uses TRBV29-1 and TRBJ2-7; tentative D call: TRBD1 (6 bases). V gave up 7 bases and J gave up 0 bases, with 16 bases separating them. Germline-derived CDR1 and CDR2 are SQVTM and ANQGSEA. This CDR3 contains 14 residues.

Concerning this clonotype: The missing conserved phenylalanine or tryptophan at the end of this CDR3 makes a read error likely. The rearrangement joins TRBV7-2 to TRBJ1-2; no clear D gene. This CDR3 has 13 residues. With 3 bases removed from V and 3 bases from J, the gap between germline ends came to 8 bases. Germline V lookup: CDR1 SGHTA, CDR2 FQGNSA. CDR3 loop: CASSLGWDYGYTS. CDR3 in DNA: TGTGCCAGCAGCTTGGGGTGGGACTATGGCTACACCTCC.

This clonotype occurred many times. V is TRBV28 and J is TRBJ2-7, with D hard to call. Germline assignment: CDR1 MDHEN and CDR2 SYDVKM. Trimming removed 1 base at V and 3 bases at J, with 7 bases between. CDR3 length: 13 amino acids. CDR3 DNA: TGTGCCAGCAGTTTATACAGAAACTACGAGCAGTACTTC. Its protein is CASSLYRNYEQYF.

V is TRBV12-3 or TRBV12-4 and J is TRBJ1-3; 9 nucleotides line up with TRBD1. This CDR3 has 15 residues. The V and J ends lost 1 base and 7 bases, in that order; junction bases with no gene match: 5. CDR3 sequence reads: CASSLVAQGANTIYF. CDR3 in DNA: TGTGCCAGCAGTTTAGTTGCACAGGGGGCGAACACCATATATTTT.

The genes are TRBV10-3 and TRBJ2-1; D unresolved. The CDR3 is 13 residues long. Germline V CDR1 and CDR2: ENHRY, SYGVKD. V was trimmed by 7 bases and J by 0 bases, leaving 7 bases between them. The CDR3 DNA reads TGTGCCATCACTACCCCCTCCTACAATGAGCAGTTCTTC. Amino acids: CAITTPSYNEQFF.

About this clonotype itself: At one of its ends the junction is not consistent with the germline gene, which may arise from a read error. The rearrangement uses TRBV7-7 and TRBJ2-2; D ambiguous. The germline CDR1 and CDR2 sequences are SSHAT and FNYEAQ (reference sequence). This CDR3 has 12 residues. The CDR3 bases are TGTGCTAGCAGCCGAAGGGTCGGGGAGCTGTTTTTT. Translating gives CASSRRVGELFF.

The chain employs TRBV5-5 and TRBJ2-3, with D unresolved. Trimming removed 2 bases from V and 9 bases from J, with 10 bases in between. The CDR3 is 12 residues long. Germline CDR1 SGHKS, CDR2 YYEKEE (reference sequence). This chain's CDR3 is CASSFGERTQYF. In nucleotides, the CDR3 is TGTGCCAGCAGCTTCGGCGAAAGGACGCAGTATTTT.

This clonotype was seen a few times. The chain recombines TRBV4-1 with TRBJ2-3, with 7 bases fitting TRBD1. The CDR3 is made up of 17 amino acids. Germline CDR1 and CDR2: MGHRA and YSYEKL. V lost 0 bases and J lost 4; bases outside the gene matches: 10. The CDR3 loop is CASSQELTGTTADTQYF. Written as DNA, the CDR3 is TGCGCCAGCAGCCAAGAATTGACAGGGACCACGGCAGATACGCAGTATTTT.

There are many counts of this clonotype. In nucleotides, the CDR3 is TGTGCCAGCAGTCTTCGAGGAAAACTGTTTTTT. Protein sequence: CASSLRGKLFF. The gene calls are TRBV12-3 or TRBV12-4 and TRBJ1-4, with D unclear. V was trimmed by 5 bases and J by 10 bases, leaving 8 bases between them. The CDR3 is made up of 11 amino acids.

This clonotype was observed at least ten times. The rearrangement links TRBV28 to TRBJ1-4; D might be TRBD1 (5 bases). CDR3 length: 15 amino acids. Trimming took off 2 bases at V and 5 bases at J, with 12 bases between the two ends. Germline CDR1 is MDHEN and CDR2 is SYDVKM. The CDR3 sequence: CASSLQSGWNEKLFF. The DNA of the CDR3 is TGTGCCAGCAGTTTACAGTCAGGGTGGAATGAAAAACTGTTTTTT.

This clonotype was detected a few times. The gene calls are TRBV10-3 and TRBJ1-3, with 10 positions matching TRBD1. V lost 7 bases to trimming and J lost 0 bases; unmatched junction nucleotides: 18. CDR1 and CDR2 (germline): ENHRY, SYGVKD. CDR3 length: 20 amino acids. CDR3 nucleotides: TGTGCCATCAAAGGAGGTACCGGGACAGGGGCCTCTGTCTCTGGAAACACCATATATTTT. This codes for CAIKGGTGTGASVSGNTIYF.